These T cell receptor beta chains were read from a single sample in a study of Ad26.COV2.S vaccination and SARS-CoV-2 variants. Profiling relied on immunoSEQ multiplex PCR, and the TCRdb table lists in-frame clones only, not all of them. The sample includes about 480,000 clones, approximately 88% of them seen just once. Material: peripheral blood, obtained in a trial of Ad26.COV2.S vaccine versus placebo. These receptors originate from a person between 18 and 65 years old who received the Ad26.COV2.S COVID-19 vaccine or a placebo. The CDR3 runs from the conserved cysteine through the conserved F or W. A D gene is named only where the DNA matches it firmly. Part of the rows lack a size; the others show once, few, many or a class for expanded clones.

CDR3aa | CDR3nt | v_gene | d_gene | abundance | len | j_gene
CASSLTDTGELFF | TGTGCCAGCAGCTTAACAGACACCGGGGAGCTGTTTTTT | TRBV7-3 | . | . | 13 | TRBJ2-2
CASTPLGQRSYNEQFF | TGTGCCAGCACACCTTTGGGACAGAGGTCCTACAATGAGCAGTTCTTC | TRBV28 | TRBD1 | . | 16 | TRBJ2-1
CAIRRGGDNQPQHF | TGTGCCATCAGGCGCGGGGGCGACAATCAGCCCCAGCATTTT | TRBV10-3 | . | . | 14 | TRBJ1-5
CATGRDRGGDNEKLFF | TGTGCCACCGGCCGGGACAGGGGAGGGGATAATGAAAAACTGTTTTTT | TRBV28 | TRBD1 | . | 16 | TRBJ1-4
CASSLALAGGATYEQYF | TGTGCCAGCAGCTTAGCTCTAGCGGGAGGGGCCACCTACGAGCAGTACTTC | TRBV7-8 | TRBD2 | . | 17 | TRBJ2-7
CAIGGQGLIDEQYF | TGTGCCATCGGGGGTCAGGGGTTAATCGACGAGCAGTACTTC | TRBV10-3 | . | few | 14 | TRBJ2-7
CASSSYVEDEQYF | TGTGCCAGCAGCTCATACGTGGAGGACGAGCAGTACTTC | TRBV5-4 | . | few | 13 | TRBJ2-7
CASRIAGGSNEQFF | TGTGCCAGCCGGATAGCGGGAGGGTCAAATGAGCAGTTCTTC | TRBV2 | TRBD2 | . | 14 | TRBJ2-1
CSVEESPGTSNNEQFF | TGCAGCGTTGAAGAGTCCCCCGGGACTTCAAACAATGAGCAGTTCTTC | TRBV29-1 | . | . | 16 | TRBJ2-1
CASSQAPSGSVVRETQYF | TGTGCCAGCAGCCAAGCCCCTAGCGGGAGCGTCGTGAGAGAGACCCAGTACTTC | TRBV3-1/TRBV3-2 | TRBD2 | once | 18 | TRBJ2-5
CASSLGFPGRGGTEAFF | TGTGCCAGCAGCTTAGGTTTCCCGGGGCGAGGGGGGACTGAAGCTTTCTTT | TRBV7-9 | . | . | 17 | TRBJ1-1
CASSQAPDYNNEQFF | TGTGCCAGCAGCCAAGCTCCGGATTACAACAATGAGCAGTTCTTC | TRBV3-1/TRBV3-2 | . | . | 15 | TRBJ2-1
CASSLIGTEQFF | TGTGCCAGCAGTTTAATAGGTACTGAGCAGTTCTTC | TRBV12-3/TRBV12-4 | . | . | 12 | TRBJ2-1
CASSRTGNTEAFF | TGTGCCAGCAGCCGAACAGGGAACACTGAAGCTTTCTTT | TRBV3-1/TRBV3-2 | . | . | 13 | TRBJ1-1
CASSQERAYEQYF | TGCGCCAGCAGCCAAGAAAGGGCCTACGAGCAGTACTTC | TRBV4-3 | . | . | 13 | TRBJ2-7
CASSLVGGGNTIYF | TGTGCCAGCAGCTTAGTTGGCGGTGGAAACACCATATATTTT | TRBV7-8 | . | few | 14 | TRBJ1-3
CASTTRASNYGYTF | TGTGCCAGCACTACCAGGGCCTCTAACTATGGCTACACCTTC | TRBV28 | . | . | 14 | TRBJ1-2
CAWSVSGGLGVEKLFF | TGTGCCTGGAGTGTAAGTGGAGGGTTAGGAGTGGAAAAACTGTTTTTT | TRBV30 | . | . | 16 | TRBJ1-4
CASSSPQLYQETQYF | TGTGCCAGCAGCTCCCCCCAGTTATACCAAGAGACCCAGTACTTC | TRBV27 | . | . | 15 | TRBJ2-5
CASSFRVYNEQFF | TGTGCCAGCAGTTTCCGCGTTTACAATGAGCAGTTCTTC | TRBV28 | . | . | 13 | TRBJ2-1
CASSLGPRSNTQYF | TGTGCCAGCAGCTTAGGCCCCAGGTCGAATACGCAGTATTTT | TRBV7-8 | . | . | 14 | TRBJ2-3
CASSLTGYEQFF | TGTGCCAGCAGTCTAACAGGGTATGAGCAGTTCTTC | TRBV28 | . | . | 12 | TRBJ2-1
CASRRGAEGTDTQYF | TGTGCCAGCCGCAGAGGGGCGGAGGGCACAGATACGCAGTATTTT | TRBV5-4 | . | . | 15 | TRBJ2-3
CASSQAVAGGPETQYF | TGTGCCAGCAGCCAAGCGGTAGCGGGAGGCCCAGAGACCCAGTACTTC | TRBV4-2 | TRBD2 | . | 16 | TRBJ2-5
CASSQDVSNQPQHF | TGCGCCAGCAGCCAAGACGTCAGCAATCAGCCCCAGCATTTT | TRBV4-1 | . | few | 14 | TRBJ1-5
CASSLTGLAGYNEQFF | TGTGCCAGCAGCTTAACGGGACTAGCGGGTTACAATGAGCAGTTCTTC | TRBV11-3 | TRBD2 | . | 16 | TRBJ2-1
CASTPDPYSNQPQHF | TGCGCCAGCACCCCTGACCCCTATAGCAATCAGCCCCAGCATTTT | TRBV5-1 | . | . | 15 | TRBJ1-5
CASSPQGQGAGGYTF | TGTGCCAGTAGTCCTCAGGGACAGGGGGCTGGTGGCTACACCTTC | TRBV19 | TRBD1 | . | 15 | TRBJ1-2
CASSSTAYNEQFF | TGTGCCAGCAGTTCGACAGCCTACAATGAGCAGTTCTTC | TRBV6-5 | . | . | 13 | TRBJ2-1
CASSQANSYTGELFF | TGTGCCAGCAGCCAAGCTAACTCGTACACCGGGGAGCTGTTTTTT | TRBV3-1/TRBV3-2 | . | . | 15 | TRBJ2-2
CASSPRLGTSGDTQYF | TGTGCCAGCAGCCCTCGCCTCGGGACAAGCGGGGATACGCAGTATTTT | TRBV9 | . | once | 16 | TRBJ2-3
CASLRGSYNSPLHF | TGTGCCAGCCTCCGGGGCTCCTATAATTCACCCCTCCACTTT | TRBV28 | . | . | 14 | TRBJ1-6
CASSQLLAGGGQETQYF | TGTGCCAGCAGCCAACTACTAGCGGGAGGGGGGCAAGAGACCCAGTACTTC | TRBV3-1/TRBV3-2 | TRBD2 | once | 17 | TRBJ2-5
CATAPRGLGGSPLHF | TGTGCCACCGCACCGAGGGGTCTCGGGGGTTCACCCCTCCACTTT | TRBV6-5 | . | . | 15 | TRBJ1-6
CAWVAKGVNTEAFF | TGTGCCTGGGTTGCGAAGGGGGTGAACACTGAAGCTTTCTTT | TRBV30 | . | . | 14 | TRBJ1-1
CASSNRAHTDTQYF | TGTGCCAGCAGCAACCGGGCCCACACAGATACGCAGTATTTT | TRBV13 | . | . | 14 | TRBJ2-3
CASSPGPRLEQFF | TGTGCCAGCTCTCCCGGACCCCGATTGGAGCAGTTCTTC | TRBV19 | . | . | 13 | TRBJ2-1
CASSLNGGGRYEQYF | TGTGCCAGCTCACTGAACGGGGGGGGACGCTACGAGCAGTACTTC | TRBV18 | TRBD2 | . | 15 | TRBJ2-7
CASSLDGEYEQYF | TGTGCCAGCAGTTTAGATGGGGAGTACGAGCAGTACTTC | TRBV28 | . | once | 13 | TRBJ2-7
CASSPGQRNYEQYF | TGTGCCAGCAGTCCGGGACAGAGAAACTACGAGCAGTACTTC | TRBV9 | TRBD1 | once | 14 | TRBJ2-7
CASIAYGYTF | TGTGCCAGCATAGCTTATGGCTACACCTTC | TRBV2 | . | . | 10 | TRBJ1-2
CASSQTSGGYTF | TGTGCCAGCAGCCAAACTTCAGGCGGCTACACCTTC | TRBV9 | . | . | 12 | TRBJ1-2
CASSASGRSYEQYF | TGTGCCAGCAGCGCCAGCGGGCGGTCCTACGAGCAGTACTTC | TRBV5-5 | . | . | 14 | TRBJ2-7
CSAGQGADGYTF | TGCAGCGCCGGACAGGGAGCGGATGGCTACACCTTC | TRBV29-1 | TRBD1 | . | 12 | TRBJ1-2
CASSSGDHPGGYTF | TGTGCCAGTAGCTCCGGGGACCACCCGGGGGGCTACACCTTC | TRBV19 | . | . | 14 | TRBJ1-2
CASSSGAQSYNEQFF | TGTGCCAGCAGTTCGGGGGCCCAAAGTTACAATGAGCAGTTCTTC | TRBV27 | . | . | 15 | TRBJ2-1
CASSLTPGQASHLYF | TGTGCCAGCAGCTTAACACCGGGACAGGCTAGTCATTTGTACTTC | TRBV11-2 | TRBD1 | once | 15 | TRBJ2-4
CASSWGGRAFF | TGTGCCAGCAGTTGGGGCGGCCGGGCTTTCTTT | TRBV6-2/TRBV6-3 | . | . | 11 | TRBJ1-1
CASSPQDRAEWNFGYTF | TGTGCCAGCAGCCCGCAAGACAGGGCTGAGTGGAATTTCGGCTACACCTTC | TRBV7-8 | TRBD1 | . | 17 | TRBJ1-2
CASNLRETGELFF | TGTGCCAGCAATTTAAGGGAAACCGGGGAGCTGTTTTTT | TRBV6-5 | . | . | 13 | TRBJ2-2
CASSQSGGSYNEQFF | TGTGCCAGCAGCCAAAGCGGGGGGTCCTACAATGAGCAGTTCTTC | TRBV7-2 | TRBD2 | . | 15 | TRBJ2-1
CASSLSLGADTQYF | TGTGCCAGCAGTTTATCACTAGGGGCAGATACGCAGTATTTT | TRBV28 | . | . | 14 | TRBJ2-3
CASSYSRTGRIGYTF | TGTGCCAGCAGTTACTCCCGGACAGGGAGAATCGGCTACACCTTC | TRBV6-6 | TRBD1 | once | 15 | TRBJ1-2
CATLRASGNNEQFF | TGTGCCACCCTTAGGGCTAGCGGTAACAATGAGCAGTTCTTC | TRBV15 | TRBD2 | . | 14 | TRBJ2-1
CATSRDLAGPIPVEAFF | TGTGCCACCAGCAGAGATTTGGCAGGGCCAATCCCAGTTGAAGCTTTCTTT | TRBV15 | . | . | 17 | TRBJ1-1
CAWMSGSTYTQYF | TGTGCCTGGATGAGCGGTAGCACGTATACGCAGTATTTT | TRBV30 | . | . | 13 | TRBJ2-3
CASSDPITEQYF | TGTGCCAGCAGTGACCCGATAACCGAGCAGTACTTC | TRBV6-2/TRBV6-3 | . | . | 12 | TRBJ2-7
CASRNQGSEQYF | TGTGCCAGCAGAAATCAGGGGAGCGAGCAGTACTTC | TRBV6-6 | . | once | 12 | TRBJ2-7